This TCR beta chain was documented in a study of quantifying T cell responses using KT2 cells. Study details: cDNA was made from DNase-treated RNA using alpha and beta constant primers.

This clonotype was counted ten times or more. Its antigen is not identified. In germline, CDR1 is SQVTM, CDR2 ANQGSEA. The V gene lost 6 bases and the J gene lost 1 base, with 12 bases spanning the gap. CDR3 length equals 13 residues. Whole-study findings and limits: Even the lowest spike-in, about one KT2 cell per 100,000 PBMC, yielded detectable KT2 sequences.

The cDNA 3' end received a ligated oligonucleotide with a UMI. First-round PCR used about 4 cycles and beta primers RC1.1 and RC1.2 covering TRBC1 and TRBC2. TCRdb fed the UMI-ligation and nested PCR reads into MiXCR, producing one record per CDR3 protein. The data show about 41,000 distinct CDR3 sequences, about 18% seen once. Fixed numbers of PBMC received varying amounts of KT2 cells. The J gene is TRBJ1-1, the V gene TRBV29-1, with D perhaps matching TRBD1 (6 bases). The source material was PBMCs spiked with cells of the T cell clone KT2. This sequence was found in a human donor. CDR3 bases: TGCAGCGTCCACAGGGTTGAGAACACTGAAGCTTTCTTT. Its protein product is CSVHRVENTEAFF.